Below are 29 T cell receptor beta chains sequenced from a single sample in a study of T cells after yellow fever vaccination. TCRdb re-derived calls from the 5' RACE reads in MiXCR, one entry per CDR3 protein. In the table there are approximately 450,000 distinct CDR3 sequences, 15% to 20% of which are singletons. The sequencing here drew on PBMCs, taken before the yellow fever booster vaccination. The receptors here all came from a young man who received the YFV17D yellow fever vaccine.

There are a few counts of this clonotype. This chain uses TRBV9 with TRBJ2-1; TRBD1 matches at 7 bases. This CDR3 has 15 amino acids. Per the germline V gene, CDR1 is SGDLS and CDR2 is YYNGEE. V lost 4 bases and J lost 1; bases outside the gene matches: 5. The CDR3 region is CASSSGGWSYNEQFF. For the CDR3, the DNA is TGTGCCAGCAGCTCAGGGGGATGGTCCTACAATGAGCAGTTCTTC.

This clonotype has more than one count but fewer than ten. The chain joins TRBV12-3 or TRBV12-4 to TRBJ1-4; 7 nucleotides line up with TRBD1. The CDR3 is 14 residues long. V shed 6 bases, J shed 6 bases, and the junction held 7 bases outside the gene matches. CDR3 residues: CASRPQGGDEKLFF. CDR3 DNA sequence: TGTGCCAGCAGACCTCAGGGGGGGGATGAAAAACTGTTTTTT.

The chain couples TRBV12-3 or TRBV12-4 to TRBJ1-1; D call uncertain. With 3 bases removed from V and 4 bases from J, the gap between germline ends came to 15 bases. The CDR3 covers 15 residues. CDR3: CASSFGGTSGTEAFF. CDR3 nucleotides: TGTGCCAGCAGTTTCGGCGGAACCTCGGGCACTGAAGCTTTCTTT.

V gene TRBV29-1 combines with J gene TRBJ2-5; 7 bases are shared with TRBD2. CDR3 length equals 12 residues. Germline CDR1 SQVTM, CDR2 ANQGSEA. V dropped 7 bases and J dropped 6; count of bases not matched to a gene: 8. The CDR3 is CSAFEGGQTQYF. DNA of the CDR3: TGCAGCGCCTTTGAGGGAGGGCAGACCCAGTACTTC.

The chain employs TRBV5-5 and TRBJ2-7; D is ambiguous. CDR1 and CDR2 from the germline V gene are SGHKS and YYEKEE (reference sequence). This CDR3 contains 9 residues. The DNA for the CDR3 is TGTGTAGGGTACTACGAGCAGTACGTC. Translating gives CVGYYEQYV.

V is TRBV27 and J is TRBJ1-2, with 7 bases that match TRBD1. Unmatched junction bases numbered 13, after V lost 6 bases and J lost 3 bases. In germline, CDR1 is MNHEY, CDR2 SMNVEV (reference sequence). The CDR3 is 16 residues long. The CDR3 loop is CASRDRQGPLHYGYTF. CDR3 DNA: TGTGCCAGCAGGGACCGACAGGGCCCTCTCCACTATGGCTACACCTTC.

This clonotype was counted only a few times. The chain uses TRBV6-2 or TRBV6-3 and TRBJ2-1; 11 nucleotides line up with TRBD2. V lost 0 bases, J lost 8 bases, and 6 bases stayed unmatched. The CDR3 totals 16 residues. The germline V gene has CDR1 MNHEY and CDR2 SVGEGT. In nucleotides, the CDR3 is TGTGCCAGCAGTTACTCGTTAGCGGGGGGGCCGGATGAGCAGTTCTTC. This sequence encodes CASSYSLAGGPDEQFF.

In this sample, this clonotype turned up a few times. The gene calls are TRBV6-1 and TRBJ1-1; maybe TRBD1 (5 bases). Trimming stripped 1 base from V and 11 bases from J, with 17 bases between. This CDR3 is built from 14 residues. The germline V gene encodes CDR1 MNHNS and CDR2 SASEGT. Written as DNA, the CDR3 is TGTGCCAGCAGTGAAGGTTTTACGGGCAAGGGGGCTTTCTTT. Its protein is CASSEGFTGKGAFF.

The CDR3 loop reads CAGGTGGAIYEQYF. The DNA of the CDR3 is TGTGCCGGGGGGACAGGGGGCGCGATATACGAGCAGTACTTC. The genes are TRBV30 and TRBJ2-7, with TRBD1 matching 12 bases. The CDR3 spans 14 residues. V shed 8 bases, J shed 4 bases, and the junction held 9 bases outside the gene matches. CDR1 and CDR2 (germline): GTSNPN, SVGIG (reference sequence).

The rearrangement joins TRBV6-2 or TRBV6-3 to TRBJ2-7, with 10 bases fitting TRBD1. There are 15 residues in the CDR3. Per germline, CDR1 MNHEY and CDR2 SVGEGT. Trimming removed 5 bases from V and 1 base from J; junction bases left unmatched: 5. The CDR3 loop is CASSPGQGLSYEQYV. The CDR3 nucleotides read TGTGCCAGCAGTCCGGGACAGGGGCTGTCCTACGAGCAGTACGTC.

The chain is built from TRBV5-1 and TRBJ2-2, with no clear D. Germline-derived CDR1 and CDR2 are SGHRS and YFSETQ. The V end lost 6 bases, the J end lost 6 bases, and 21 bases lay between the germline ends. There are 16 residues in the CDR3. The CDR3 region has the DNA TGCGCCAGCACGCCGCCCCCGTACACCCTACCCGGGGAGCTGTTTTTT. Translated: CASTPPPYTLPGELFF.

This clonotype was counted many times. The genes are TRBV12-3 or TRBV12-4 and TRBJ1-1, with D uncertain. Between the trimmed V and J ends, which lost 6 bases and 4 bases, there was a span of 12 bases. The CDR3 sequence is 13 residues long. The CDR3 DNA follows: TGTGCCAGCAGCCTCCTTTTGGGCACTGAAGCTTTCTTT. Translated, it gives CASSLLLGTEAFF.

The V call is TRBV20-1, the J call TRBJ1-2, with 8 bases that match TRBD1. The length of the CDR3 is 14 residues. The ends lost 0 bases at V and 6 bases at J; junction bases unmatched: 6. Germline CDR1 and CDR2: DFQATT and SNEGSKA (reference sequence). The CDR3 nucleotides read TGCAGTGCTAGAGACCAGGGGGCGCAGGATGGCTACACCTTC. The encoded protein is CSARDQGAQDGYTF.

The V and J genes are TRBV6-5 and TRBJ1-1; D is undetermined. The CDR3 spans 14 residues. Germline values: CDR1 MNHEY, CDR2 SVGAGI. The ends were cut back, 2 bases at V and 3 bases at J, with 10 bases in the middle. CDR3 in DNA: TGTGCCAGCAGTTACCGCCCTGGGGACACTGAAGCTTTCTTT. This gives the protein CASSYRPGDTEAFF.

The V gene is TRBV9, the J gene TRBJ1-1, with D uncertain. Germline CDR1 and CDR2: SGDLS and YYNGEE. Trimming removed 0 bases at V and 6 bases at J, with 6 bases between. This CDR3 has 12 amino acids. This chain's CDR3 is CASSVGGSEAFF. The CDR3 nucleotides read TGTGCCAGCAGCGTAGGTGGGTCTGAAGCTTTCTTT. Supplemented by reference TRBV9 and TRBJ1-1, the full variable domain reads DSGVTQTPKHLITATGQRVTLRCSPRSGDLSVYWYQQSLDQGLQFLIQYYNGEERAKGNILERFSAQQFPDLHSELNLSSLELGDSALYFCASSVGGSEAFFGQGTRLTVV.

This clonotype has more than one count but fewer than ten. The chain combines TRBV14 with TRBJ1-2; D ambiguous. V lost 2 bases and J lost 0, with 10 bases in between. Per the germline V gene, CDR1 is SGHDN and CDR2 is FVKESK. CDR3 length: 15 amino acids. The CDR3 bases are TGTGCCAGCAGCCAATCCGTGGAAGCTAACTATGGCTACACCTTC. This gives the protein CASSQSVEANYGYTF.

There are a few counts of this clonotype. The chain joins TRBV27 to TRBJ1-5; weak D call: TRBD1 (5 bases). The CDR3 extends over 14 amino acids. Between the trimmed V and J ends, which lost 5 bases and 5 bases, there was a span of 13 bases. Looked up from germline, CDR1 is MNHEY and CDR2 is SMNVEV (reference sequence). CDR3 sequence reads: CASSTRVPDQPQHF. In DNA, the CDR3 is TGTGCCAGCAGTACCAGGGTTCCCGATCAGCCCCAGCATTTT.

V is TRBV29-1 and J is TRBJ2-5; D unresolved. CDR1 and CDR2 from the germline V gene are SQVTM and ANQGSEA. The V end lost 3 bases, the J end lost 6 bases, and 8 bases lay between the germline ends. The length of the CDR3 is 11 residues. CDR3: CSVELWKTQYF. The DNA for the CDR3 is TGCAGCGTTGAGTTATGGAAGACCCAGTACTTC. The complete variable domain, with remaining parts taken from reference TRBV29-1 and TRBJ2-5, reads SAVISQKPSRDICQRGTSLTIQCQVDSQVTMMFWYRQQPGQSLTLIATANQGSEATYESGFVIDKFPISRPNLTFSTLTVSNMSPEDSSIYLCSVELWKTQYFGPGTRLLVL.

The chain links TRBV5-1 to TRBJ2-2; 9 positions match TRBD1. Trimming took 4 bases from V and 9 from J; bases not matched to a gene: 7. This CDR3 has 14 amino acids. The germline CDR1 and CDR2 sequences are SGHRS and YFSETQ. The CDR3 nucleotides read TGCGCCAGCAGCCCGGGACAGGGCAGCCGGGAGCTGTTTTTT. It specifies CASSPGQGSRELFF.

This clonotype has just a few counts. The J gene is TRBJ1-2, the V gene TRBV28; TRBD1 aligns across 7 bases. Trimming cost V 7 bases and J 9 bases; bases outside gene matches: 8. This CDR3 region has 12 residues. The germline V gene has CDR1 MDHEN and CDR2 SYDVKM. The DNA for the CDR3 is TGTGCCAGCATCGCGACAGGGAGAAGCTACACCTTC. Amino acid sequence: CASIATGRSYTF.

CDR3: CASSPGQGPINYGYTF. CDR3 in DNA: TGTGCCAGCAGTCCCGGACAGGGGCCGATTAACTATGGCTACACCTTC. The chain combines TRBV6-2 or TRBV6-3 with TRBJ1-2, with TRBD1 matching over 9 bases. The CDR3 runs to 16 residues. V trimming: 5 bases; J trimming: 1 base; junction bases outside the gene matches: 8. Per the germline V gene, CDR1 is MNHEY and CDR2 is SVGEGT.

The chain has TRBV12-3 or TRBV12-4 and TRBJ2-3; 10 bases align to TRBD1. Losses at the gene ends were 6 bases for V and 1 base for J; bases not matched to a gene: 7. CDR3 length equals 16 residues. The CDR3 here is CASRPPDRGRTDTQYF. The CDR3 DNA reads TGTGCCAGCAGACCCCCTGACAGGGGGCGCACAGATACGCAGTATTTT.

This clonotype occurred a few times. The V gene is TRBV7-9, the J gene TRBJ1-2; D might be TRBD1 (5 bases). This CDR3 has 16 amino acids. The germline CDR1 and CDR2 sequences are SEHNR and FQNEAQ (reference sequence). V lost 10 bases, J lost 3 bases, and 24 bases lay in between. The CDR3 coding sequence is TGTGCCACCAACCAGCAGGGAACCACTCGGGACTATGGCTACACCTTC. Amino acids: CATNQQGTTRDYGYTF. Supplemented by reference TRBV7-9 and TRBJ1-2, the full variable domain reads DTGVSQNPRHKITKRGQNVTFRCDPISEHNRLYWYRQTLGQGPEFLTYFQNEAQLEKSRLLSDRFSAERPKGSFSTLEIQRTEQGDSAMYLCATNQQGTTRDYGYTFGSGTRLTVV.

There are a few counts of this clonotype. This rearrangement joins TRBV5-6 to TRBJ1-2; D is perhaps TRBD1 (5 bases). CDR3 length: 14 residues. V dropped 5 bases and J dropped 7 bases, with 18 bases sitting between them. Germline CDR1 SGHDT, CDR2 YYEEEE. CDR3 nucleotide sequence: TGTGCCAGCAGAAGGGAGGGGTCCCCCTCTGGCTACACCTTC. Amino acids: CASRREGSPSGYTF.

J is TRBJ1-5 and V is TRBV4-1; D is unclear. The V gene's germline CDR1 is MGHRA and CDR2 YSYEKL. The CDR3 sequence is 16 residues long. V gave up 2 bases and J gave up 6 bases, with 17 bases separating them. CDR3 in amino acids: CASSQSLPRYTQPQHF. The CDR3 DNA reads as TGCGCCAGCAGCCAATCCCTCCCTAGGTACACTCAGCCCCAGCATTTT.

This rearrangement joins TRBV11-2 to TRBJ1-4; 10 nucleotides line up with TRBD1. Germline trimming cut 1 base from V and 0 bases from J; bases unmatched to any gene: 5. CDR1 SGHAT and CDR2 FQNNGV come from the germline V gene. CDR3 length: 18 residues. DNA for the CDR3: TGTGCCAGCAGCTTAGCACCGGACAGGGGGGCAACTAATGAAAAACTGTTTTTT. It yields the protein CASSLAPDRGATNEKLFF.

The V call is TRBV6-1, the J call TRBJ1-1; 7 bases agree with TRBD1. The length of the CDR3 is 14 residues. CDR1 is MNHNS, CDR2 SASEGT, per germline. J lost 1 base, V lost 4 bases, and 3 bases had no gene match. For the CDR3, the DNA is TGTGCCAGCAGTGTGGGACAGACGAACACTGAAGCTTTCTTT. This translates into CASSVGQTNTEAFF.

This clonotype showed up just once. V gene TRBV20-1 combines with J gene TRBJ2-7; 10 bases map to TRBD2. This CDR3 comprises 14 residues. The germline V gene has CDR1 DFQATT and CDR2 SNEGSKA (reference sequence). The trim removed 1 base at V and 5 bases at J, leaving 5 bases unmatched. CDR3 sequence reads: CSARVPSGGHEQYF. The CDR3 nucleotides are TGCAGTGCTAGAGTTCCTAGCGGGGGTCACGAGCAGTACTTC.

This clonotype was seen only a few times. The chain has TRBV4-3 and TRBJ2-2; 8 bases agree with TRBD1. This CDR3 is built from 14 residues. From germline, CDR1 is LGHNA and CDR2 YSLEER. Trimming took 3 bases from V and 6 from J; bases not matched to a gene: 3. CDR3 sequence: CASSHPQGAGELFF. In nucleotides, the CDR3 is TGCGCCAGCAGCCACCCACAGGGGGCCGGGGAGCTGTTTTTT.